The clone carrying this T cell receptor (beta chain) was picked up many times. Its antigen is undetermined. The V gene's germline CDR1 is SNHLY and CDR2 FYNNEI. Trimming removed 5 bases from V and 0 bases from J, with 7 bases in between. CDR3 length: 13 amino acids. These data come from a study of T cells in Graves' hyperthyroidism and ophthalmopathy. Template material for amplifying TCR beta CDR3 regions consisted of RNA transcripts. In the first-round RT-PCR of the TCR CDR3, the HTBI primer set was used. One entry per CDR3 protein, called by TCRdb with MiXCR from the multiplex PCR reads. The repertoire holds a few hundred thousand distinct CDR3 sequences, with roughly 14% as singletons. Findings of the study overall: Model predictions of ophthalmopathy came a median approximately 6 months before onset. In the blood, most expanded thyroid clonotypes above 0.001 appeared as well.

For ophthalmopathy patients, the Clinical Activity Score was at least 3 and the NOSPECS grade at least 4; duration was under 3 months. Orbital computed tomography and thyroid ultrasound, together with serum TRAb and thyroxine and clinical symptoms, were used for diagnoses. The V gene is TRBV2, the J gene TRBJ1-1, with D possibly being TRBD1 (5 bases). This sequence was found in a woman in her twenties or thirties with Graves' ophthalmopathy. Sequencing used blood. CDR3 DNA: TGTGCCAGCAGTCAGGGCCTGAACACTGAAGCTTTCTTT. Residues: CASSQGLNTEAFF. The full variable domain, rest sourced from reference TRBV2 and TRBJ1-1, is EPEVTQTPSHQVTQMGQEVILRCVPISNHLYFYWYRQILGQKVEFLVSFYNNEISEKSEIFDDQFSVERPDGSNFTLKIRSTKLEDSAMYFCASSQGLNTEAFFGQGTRLTVV.